Detailed here is one TCR beta chain. Its antigen is not known. The time point is: week 23, last vaccination. One vaccine dose held 300 ug of mutant IDH1 20-mer peptide and came with topical imiquimod. CDR3 length: 13 residues. Germline V CDR1 and CDR2: MDHEN, SYDVKM. V lost 8 bases, J lost 2 bases, and 10 bases lay in between. This sample is drawn from a study of a mutant IDH1 vaccine in newly diagnosed glioma. Here immunoSEQ multiplex PCR was the method, and the copy in TCRdb shows in-frame clones only, minus some. The top ten hold over 3.5% of the sample, which has 35,000 to 50,000 clones, 80% to 95% seen once.

The genes are TRBV28 and TRBJ1-3; weak D call: TRBD1 (6 bases). The sequences come from PBMCs, collected from a glioma patient whose treatment included an IDH1 peptide vaccine. The source of this sequence is a man between 45 and 60 years old with glioma. CDR3 region: CASQNRAGNTIYF. CDR3 DNA: TGTGCCAGCCAAAACAGGGCTGGAAACACCATATATTTT.